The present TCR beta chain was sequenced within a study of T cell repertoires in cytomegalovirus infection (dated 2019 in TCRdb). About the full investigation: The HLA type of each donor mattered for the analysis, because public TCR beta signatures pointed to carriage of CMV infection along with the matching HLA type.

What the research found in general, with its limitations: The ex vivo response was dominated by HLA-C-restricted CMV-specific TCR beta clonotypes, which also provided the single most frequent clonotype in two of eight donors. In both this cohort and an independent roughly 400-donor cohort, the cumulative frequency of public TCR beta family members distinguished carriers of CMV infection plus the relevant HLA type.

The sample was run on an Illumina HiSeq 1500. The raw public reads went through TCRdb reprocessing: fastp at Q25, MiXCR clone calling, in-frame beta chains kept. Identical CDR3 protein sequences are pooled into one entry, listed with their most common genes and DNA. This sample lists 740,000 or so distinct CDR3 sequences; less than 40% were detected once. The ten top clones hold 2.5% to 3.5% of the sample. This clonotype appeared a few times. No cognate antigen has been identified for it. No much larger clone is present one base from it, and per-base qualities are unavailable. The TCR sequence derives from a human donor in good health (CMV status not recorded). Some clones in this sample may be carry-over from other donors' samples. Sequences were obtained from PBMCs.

The CDR3 is CASTLVEGVGDGYTF. The DNA sequence reads TGTGCCAGCACCCTAGTCGAGGGAGTCGGTGATGGCTACACCTTC. Here the chain combines TRBV28 and TRBJ1-2; the D gene lacks a confident call. The CDR3 has 15 amino acids, counting the end cysteine and phenylalanine. Just the 45-base CDR3 DNA is kept, in frame starting at base 1. V is clipped by 7 bases and J by 6 bases, and the sequence between their germline boundaries is 21 bases long. In the germline V gene, CDR1 corresponds to MDHEN and CDR2 to SYDVKM.